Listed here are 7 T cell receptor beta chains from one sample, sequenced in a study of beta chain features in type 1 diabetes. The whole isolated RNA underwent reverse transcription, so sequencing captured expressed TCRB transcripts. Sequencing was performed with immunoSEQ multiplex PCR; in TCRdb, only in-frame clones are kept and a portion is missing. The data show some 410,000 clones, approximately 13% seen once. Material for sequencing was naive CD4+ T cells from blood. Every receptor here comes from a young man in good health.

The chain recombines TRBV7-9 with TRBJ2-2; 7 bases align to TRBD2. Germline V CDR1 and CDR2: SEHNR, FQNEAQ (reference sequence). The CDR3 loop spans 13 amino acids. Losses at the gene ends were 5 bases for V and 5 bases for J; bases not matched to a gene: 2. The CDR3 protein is CASSISGTGELFF. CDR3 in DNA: TGTGCCAGCAGCATTAGCGGGACCGGGGAGCTGTTTTTT. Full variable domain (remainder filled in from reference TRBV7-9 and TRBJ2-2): DTGVSQNPRHKITKRGQNVTFRCDPISEHNRLYWYRQTLGQGPEFLTYFQNEAQLEKSRLLSDRFSAERPKGSFSTLEIQRTEQGDSAMYLCASSISGTGELFFGEGSRLTVL.

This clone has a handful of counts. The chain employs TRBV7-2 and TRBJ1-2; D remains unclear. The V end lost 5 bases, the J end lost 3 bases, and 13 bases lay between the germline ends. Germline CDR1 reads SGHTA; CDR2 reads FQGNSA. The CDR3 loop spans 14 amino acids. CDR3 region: CASSTAIGYYGYTF. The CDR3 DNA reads TGTGCCAGCAGCACGGCGATAGGTTACTATGGCTACACCTTC.

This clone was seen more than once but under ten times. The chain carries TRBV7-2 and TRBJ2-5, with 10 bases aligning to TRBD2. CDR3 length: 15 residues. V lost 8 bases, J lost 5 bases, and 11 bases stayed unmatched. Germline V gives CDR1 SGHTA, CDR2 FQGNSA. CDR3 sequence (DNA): TGTGCCAGCCACCAGCGGGGGGGCCGCTGGGAGACCCAGTACTTC. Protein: CASHQRGGRWETQYF.

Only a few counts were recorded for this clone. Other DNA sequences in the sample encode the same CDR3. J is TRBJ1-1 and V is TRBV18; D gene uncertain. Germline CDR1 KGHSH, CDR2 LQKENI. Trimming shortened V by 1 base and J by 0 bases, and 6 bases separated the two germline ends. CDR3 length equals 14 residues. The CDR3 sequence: CASSPQSMNTEAFF. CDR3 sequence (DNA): TGTGCCAGCTCACCACAGTCAATGAACACTGAAGCTTTCTTT.

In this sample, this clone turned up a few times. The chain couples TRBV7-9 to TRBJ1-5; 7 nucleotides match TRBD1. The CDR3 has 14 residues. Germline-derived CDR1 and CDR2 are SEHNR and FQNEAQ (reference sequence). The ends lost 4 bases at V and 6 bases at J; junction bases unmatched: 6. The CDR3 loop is CASSSQGQGQPQHF. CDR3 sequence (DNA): TGTGCCAGCAGCTCACAGGGGCAGGGTCAGCCCCAGCATTTT.

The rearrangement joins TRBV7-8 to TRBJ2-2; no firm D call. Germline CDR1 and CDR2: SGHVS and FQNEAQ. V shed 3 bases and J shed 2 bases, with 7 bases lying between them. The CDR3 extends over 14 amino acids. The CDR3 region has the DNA TGTGCCAGCAGCTTTCGCTATAACACCGGGGAGCTGTTTTTT. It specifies CASSFRYNTGELFF. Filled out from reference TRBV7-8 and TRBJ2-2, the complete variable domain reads GAGVSQSPRYKVAKRGQDVALRCDPISGHVSLFWYQQALGQGPEFLTYFQNEAQLDKSGLPSDRFFAERPEGSVSTLKIQRTQQEDSAVYLCASSFRYNTGELFFGEGSRLTVL.

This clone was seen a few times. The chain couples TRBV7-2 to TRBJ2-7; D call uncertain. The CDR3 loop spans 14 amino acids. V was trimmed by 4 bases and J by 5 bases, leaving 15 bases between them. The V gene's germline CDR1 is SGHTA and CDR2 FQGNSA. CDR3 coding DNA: TGTGCCAGCAGCTCCTCAGTGGCGCGCGACGAGCAGTACTTC. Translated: CASSSSVARDEQYF.